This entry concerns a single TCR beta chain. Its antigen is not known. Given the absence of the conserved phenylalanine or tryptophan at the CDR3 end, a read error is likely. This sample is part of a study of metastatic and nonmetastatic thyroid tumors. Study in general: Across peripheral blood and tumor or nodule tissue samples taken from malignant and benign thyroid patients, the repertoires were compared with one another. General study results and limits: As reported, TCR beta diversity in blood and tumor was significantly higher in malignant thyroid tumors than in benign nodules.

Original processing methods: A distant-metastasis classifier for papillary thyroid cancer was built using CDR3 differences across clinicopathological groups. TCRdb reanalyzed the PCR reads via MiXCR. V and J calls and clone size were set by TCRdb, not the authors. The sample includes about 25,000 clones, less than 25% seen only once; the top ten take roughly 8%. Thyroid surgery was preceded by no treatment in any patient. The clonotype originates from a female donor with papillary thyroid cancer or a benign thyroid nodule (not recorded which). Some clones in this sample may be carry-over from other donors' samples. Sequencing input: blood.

The CDR3 loop is CASSPGAGVGYTL. CDR3 bases: TGCGCCAGCAGCCCTGGGGCAGGCGTAGGCTACACCTTA. The chain combines TRBV5-1 with TRBJ1-2, with a weak D call TRBD1 (5 bases). CDR1 SGHRS and CDR2 YFSETQ come from the germline V gene. CDR3 length: 13 residues. Trimming pared 4 bases from V and 8 bases from J, leaving 15 bases between.